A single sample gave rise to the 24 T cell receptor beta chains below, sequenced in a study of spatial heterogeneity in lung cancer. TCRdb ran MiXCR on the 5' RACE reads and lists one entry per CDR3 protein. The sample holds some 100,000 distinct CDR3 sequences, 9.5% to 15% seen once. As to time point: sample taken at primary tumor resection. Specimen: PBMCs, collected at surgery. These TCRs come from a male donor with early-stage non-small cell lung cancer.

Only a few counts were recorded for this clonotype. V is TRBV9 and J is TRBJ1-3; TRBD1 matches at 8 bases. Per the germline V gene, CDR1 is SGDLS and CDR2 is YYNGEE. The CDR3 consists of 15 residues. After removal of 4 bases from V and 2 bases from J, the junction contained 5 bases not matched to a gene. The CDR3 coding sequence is TGTGCCAGCAGCCCCCGGACAGGGACTGGAAACACCATATATTTT. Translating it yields CASSPRTGTGNTIYF.

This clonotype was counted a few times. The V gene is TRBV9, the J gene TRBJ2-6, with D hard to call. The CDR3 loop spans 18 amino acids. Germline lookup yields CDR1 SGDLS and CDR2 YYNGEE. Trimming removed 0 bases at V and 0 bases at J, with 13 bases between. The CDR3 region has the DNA TGTGCCAGCAGCGTAGTAGGCTTCGTGAGCTCTGGGGCCAACGTCCTGACTTTC. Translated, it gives CASSVVGFVSSGANVLTF.

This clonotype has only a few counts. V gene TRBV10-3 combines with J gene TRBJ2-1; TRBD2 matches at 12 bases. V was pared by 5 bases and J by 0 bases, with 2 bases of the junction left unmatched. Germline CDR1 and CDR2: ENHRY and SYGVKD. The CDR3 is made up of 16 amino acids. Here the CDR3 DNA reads TGTGCCATCAGTTCGGGACTAGCGGGCTCCTACAATGAGCAGTTCTTC. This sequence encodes CAISSGLAGSYNEQFF.

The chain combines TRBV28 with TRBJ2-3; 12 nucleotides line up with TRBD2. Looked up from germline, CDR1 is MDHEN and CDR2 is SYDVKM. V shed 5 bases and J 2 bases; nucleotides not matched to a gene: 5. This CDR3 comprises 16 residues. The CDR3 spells CASSPRTSGVTDTQYF. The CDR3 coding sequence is TGTGCCAGCAGTCCCCGGACTAGCGGGGTCACAGATACGCAGTATTTT.

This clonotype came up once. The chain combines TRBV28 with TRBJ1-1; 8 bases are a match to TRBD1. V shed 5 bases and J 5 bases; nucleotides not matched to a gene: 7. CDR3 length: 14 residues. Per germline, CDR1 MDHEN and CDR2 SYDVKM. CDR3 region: CASSPGGVRTEAFF. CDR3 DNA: TGTGCCAGCAGTCCAGGGGGCGTGAGGACTGAAGCTTTCTTT. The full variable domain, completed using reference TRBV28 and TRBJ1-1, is DVKVTQSSRYLVKRTGEKVFLECVQDMDHENMFWYRQDPGLGLRLIYFSYDVKMKEKGDIPEGYSVSREKKERFSLILESASTNQTSMYLCASSPGGVRTEAFFGQGTRLTVV.

The CDR3 DNA reads TGTGCCAGCAGCTCCCGCAGAGGGAGGGATGAGCAGTTCTTC. Amino acid sequence: CASSSRRGRDEQFF. The chain couples TRBV11-3 to TRBJ2-1, with TRBD2 identical over 7 bases. From germline, CDR1 is SGHNT and CDR2 YENEEA. J was trimmed by 8 bases and V by 4 bases; bases with no gene match: 8. CDR3 length equals 14 residues.

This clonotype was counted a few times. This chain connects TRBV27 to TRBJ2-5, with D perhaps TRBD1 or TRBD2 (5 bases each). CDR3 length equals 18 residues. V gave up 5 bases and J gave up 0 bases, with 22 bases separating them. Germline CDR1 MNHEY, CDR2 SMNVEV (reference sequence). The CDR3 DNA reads TGTGCCAGCAGTGCCATTTACGTACGGGGCCGGTACCAAGAGACCCAGTACTTC. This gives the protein CASSAIYVRGRYQETQYF.

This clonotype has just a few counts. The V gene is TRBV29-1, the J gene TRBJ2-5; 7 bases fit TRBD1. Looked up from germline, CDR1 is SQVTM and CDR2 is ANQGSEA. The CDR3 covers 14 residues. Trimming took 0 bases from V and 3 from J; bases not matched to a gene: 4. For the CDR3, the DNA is TGCAGCGTTGAAGATATCACAGGGGAAGAGACCCAGTACTTC. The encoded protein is CSVEDITGEETQYF.

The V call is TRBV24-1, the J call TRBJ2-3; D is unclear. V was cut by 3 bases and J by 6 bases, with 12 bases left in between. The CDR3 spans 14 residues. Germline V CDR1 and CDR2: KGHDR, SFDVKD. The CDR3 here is CATSDVQIGDTQYF. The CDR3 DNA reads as TGTGCCACCAGTGATGTCCAGATTGGCGATACGCAGTATTTT.

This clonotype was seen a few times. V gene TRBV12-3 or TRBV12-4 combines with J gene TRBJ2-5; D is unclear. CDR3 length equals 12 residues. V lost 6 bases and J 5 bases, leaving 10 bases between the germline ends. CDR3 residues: CASRPDWETQYF. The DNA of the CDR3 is TGTGCCAGCAGACCCGACTGGGAGACCCAGTACTTC.

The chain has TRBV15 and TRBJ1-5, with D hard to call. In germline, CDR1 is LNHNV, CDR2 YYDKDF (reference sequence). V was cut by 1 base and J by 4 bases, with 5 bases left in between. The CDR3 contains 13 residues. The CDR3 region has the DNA TGTGCCACCAGCAGAGGGGCGAATCAGCCCCAGCATTTT. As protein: CATSRGANQPQHF.

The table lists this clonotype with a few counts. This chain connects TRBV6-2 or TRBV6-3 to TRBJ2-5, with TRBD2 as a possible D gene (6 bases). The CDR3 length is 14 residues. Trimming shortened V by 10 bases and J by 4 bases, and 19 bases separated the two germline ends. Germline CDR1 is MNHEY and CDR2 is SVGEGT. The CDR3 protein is CATTPDLAPETQYF. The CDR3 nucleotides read TGTGCCACCACCCCGGACCTAGCGCCAGAGACCCAGTACTTC.

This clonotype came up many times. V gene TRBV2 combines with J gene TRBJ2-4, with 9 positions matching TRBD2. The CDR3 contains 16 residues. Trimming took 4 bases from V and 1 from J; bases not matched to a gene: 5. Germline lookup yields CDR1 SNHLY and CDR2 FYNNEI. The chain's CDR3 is CASSVRAGGAKNIQYF. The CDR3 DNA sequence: TGTGCCAGCAGTGTAAGAGCGGGAGGTGCCAAAAACATTCAGTACTTC.

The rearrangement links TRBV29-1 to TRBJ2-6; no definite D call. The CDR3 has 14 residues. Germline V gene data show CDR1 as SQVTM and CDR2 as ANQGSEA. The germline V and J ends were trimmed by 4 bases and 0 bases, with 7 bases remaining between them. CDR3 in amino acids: CSVAASSGANVLTF. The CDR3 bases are TGCAGCGTTGCAGCAAGCTCTGGGGCCAACGTCCTGACTTTC.

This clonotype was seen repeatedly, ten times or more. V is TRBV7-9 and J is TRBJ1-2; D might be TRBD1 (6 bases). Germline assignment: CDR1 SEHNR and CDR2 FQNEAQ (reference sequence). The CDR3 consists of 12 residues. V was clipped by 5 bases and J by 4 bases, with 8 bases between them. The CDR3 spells CASSPDSYGYTF. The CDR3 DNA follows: TGTGCCAGCAGCCCGGACAGCTATGGCTACACCTTC.

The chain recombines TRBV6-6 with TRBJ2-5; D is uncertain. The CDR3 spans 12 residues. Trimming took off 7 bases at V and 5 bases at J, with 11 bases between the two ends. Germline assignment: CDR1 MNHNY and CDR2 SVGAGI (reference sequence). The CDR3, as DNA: TGTGCCAGCAATCAGATCCTGGAGACCCAGTACTTC. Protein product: CASNQILETQYF.

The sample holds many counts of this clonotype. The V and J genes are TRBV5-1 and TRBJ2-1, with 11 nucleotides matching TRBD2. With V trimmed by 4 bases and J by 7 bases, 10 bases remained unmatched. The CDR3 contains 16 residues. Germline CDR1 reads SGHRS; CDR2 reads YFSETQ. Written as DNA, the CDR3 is TGCGCCAGCAGCCCGGTAGCGGGAGGGCCGGAGAATGAGCAGTTCTTC. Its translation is CASSPVAGGPENEQFF.

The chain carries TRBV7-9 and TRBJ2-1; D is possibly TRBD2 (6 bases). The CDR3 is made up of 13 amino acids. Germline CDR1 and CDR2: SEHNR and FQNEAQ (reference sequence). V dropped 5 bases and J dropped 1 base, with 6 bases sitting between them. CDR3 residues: CASSGGSYNEQFF. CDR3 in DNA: TGTGCCAGCAGCGGGGGGTCCTACAATGAGCAGTTCTTC.

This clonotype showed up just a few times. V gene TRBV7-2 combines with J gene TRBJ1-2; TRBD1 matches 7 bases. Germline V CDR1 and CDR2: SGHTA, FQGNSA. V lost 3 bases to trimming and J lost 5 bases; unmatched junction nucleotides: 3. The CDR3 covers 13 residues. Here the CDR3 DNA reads TGTGCCAGCAGCTTTACAGGGGAATATGGCTACACCTTC. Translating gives CASSFTGEYGYTF.

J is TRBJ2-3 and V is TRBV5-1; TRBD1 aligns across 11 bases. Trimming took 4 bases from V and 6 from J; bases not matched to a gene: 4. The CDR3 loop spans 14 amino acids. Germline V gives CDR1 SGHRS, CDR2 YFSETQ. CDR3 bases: TGCGCCAGCAGCCTGGGACAGGGGGTTGATACGCAGTATTTT. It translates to CASSLGQGVDTQYF.

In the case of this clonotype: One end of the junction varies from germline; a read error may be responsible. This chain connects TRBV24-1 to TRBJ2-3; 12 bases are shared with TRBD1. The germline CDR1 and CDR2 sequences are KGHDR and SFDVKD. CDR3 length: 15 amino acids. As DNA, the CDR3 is TGTACCACCAGGGGACAGGGGGCCTCACCAGATACGCAGTATTTT. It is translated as CTTRGQGASPDTQYF.

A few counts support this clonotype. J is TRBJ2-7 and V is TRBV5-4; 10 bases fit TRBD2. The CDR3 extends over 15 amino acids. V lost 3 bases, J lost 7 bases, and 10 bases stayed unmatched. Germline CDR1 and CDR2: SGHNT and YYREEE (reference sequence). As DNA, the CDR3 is TGTGCCAGCAGCTCGGGAAGCGGGAGGGGGGTAGAGCAGTACTTC. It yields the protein CASSSGSGRGVEQYF.

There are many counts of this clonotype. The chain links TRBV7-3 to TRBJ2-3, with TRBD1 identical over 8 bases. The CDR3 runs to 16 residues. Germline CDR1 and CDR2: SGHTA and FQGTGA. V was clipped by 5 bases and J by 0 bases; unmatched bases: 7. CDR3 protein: CASSPGGGASTDTQYF. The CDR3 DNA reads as TGTGCCAGCAGCCCAGGGGGCGGGGCTAGCACAGATACGCAGTATTTT.

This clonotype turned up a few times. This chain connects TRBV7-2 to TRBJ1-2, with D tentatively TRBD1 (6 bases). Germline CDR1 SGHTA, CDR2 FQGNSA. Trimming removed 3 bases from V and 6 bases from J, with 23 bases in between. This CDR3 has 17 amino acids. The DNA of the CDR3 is TGTGCCAGCAGCTTGGATGCCGTAGGACAGATCTGGAATGGCTACACCTTC. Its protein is CASSLDAVGQIWNGYTF.